A single sample gave rise to the 25 T cell receptor beta chains below, sequenced in a study of shared clonotypes between healthy human individuals. TCRdb's table, derived via immunoSEQ multiplex PCR, lists solely in-frame clones and lacks some. This table has about 1 million clones, roughly 80% appearing once. The sequenced material came from memory CD4+ T cells sorted from blood. Specified subset: CD45RA-negative fraction. These TCRs come from a man in his late teens or twenties in good health.

The J gene is TRBJ2-3, the V gene TRBV5-1; D might be TRBD1 (6 bases). Per the germline V gene, CDR1 is SGHRS and CDR2 is YFSETQ. V lost 1 base to trimming and J lost 6 bases, with 15 bases between them. This CDR3 is 15 amino acids long. CDR3 in DNA: TGCGCCAGCAGCTTGCAGGCAGGGGCCAGGGATACGCAGTATTTT. Its protein is CASSLQAGARDTQYF. The variable domain in full, completed from reference TRBV5-1 and TRBJ2-3, reads KAGVTQTPRYLIKTRGQQVTLSCSPISGHRSVSWYQQTPGQGLQFLFEYFSETQRNKGNFPGRFSGRQFSNSRSEMNVSTLELGDSALYLCASSLQAGARDTQYFGPGTRLTVL.

J is TRBJ2-2 and V is TRBV15; the D is unclear. V was cut by 0 bases and J by 6 bases, with 17 bases left in between. The CDR3 has 17 amino acids. CDR1 is LNHNV, CDR2 YYDKDF, per germline (reference sequence). CDR3 coding DNA: TGTGCCACCAGCAGAGAAGGTTTAGTGATCCGCCCCGGGGAGCTGTTTTTT. Translation: CATSREGLVIRPGELFF.

The V gene is TRBV10-3, the J gene TRBJ2-2; 13 bases align to TRBD2. The J segment lost 3 bases and the V segment lost 10 bases, leaving 5 bases of the junction unmatched. There are 15 residues in the CDR3. Germline V gives CDR1 ENHRY, CDR2 SYGVKD. The DNA of the CDR3 is TGTGCCACGAGGACTAGCGGGAGTGACACCGGGGAGCTGTTTTTT. Its translation: CATRTSGSDTGELFF.

V is TRBV7-2 and J is TRBJ2-7, with TRBD1 as a possible D gene (5 bases). V was shortened by 3 bases and J by 6 bases, with 12 bases between the two germline ends. Germline assignment: CDR1 SGHTA and CDR2 FQGNSA. The CDR3 has 13 residues. CDR3 bases: TGTGCCAGCAGCTTGCAGGGTTGGGGCGAGCAGTACTTC. Its translation: CASSLQGWGEQYF.

CDR3 in amino acids: CASSVTDEQFF. CDR3 sequence (DNA): TGTGCCAGCAGCGTAACCGATGAGCAGTTCTTC. J is TRBJ2-1 and V is TRBV9; D is uncertain. CDR1 SGDLS and CDR2 YYNGEE come from the germline V gene. The length of the CDR3 is 11 residues. Trimming removed 1 base from V and 8 bases from J, with 4 bases in between.

The CDR3 bases are TGTGCCAGCAGTTTGGGTAGAACTTCAACTAATGAAAAACTGTTTTTT. Translation: CASSLGRTSTNEKLFF. The chain joins TRBV28 to TRBJ1-4; D is undetermined. The CDR3 is 16 amino acids. Germline loops: CDR1 MDHEN, CDR2 SYDVKM. Trimming shortened V by 3 bases and J by 0 bases, and 11 bases separated the two germline ends.

The rearrangement links TRBV30 to TRBJ2-7; D uncertain. Germline assignment: CDR1 GTSNPN and CDR2 SVGIG (reference sequence). The CDR3 has 12 amino acids. V lost 0 bases and J 6 bases, leaving 9 bases between the germline ends. The chain's CDR3 is CAWSVQGFEQYF. As DNA, the CDR3 is TGTGCCTGGAGTGTTCAAGGATTCGAGCAGTACTTC.

The gene calls are TRBV11-2 and TRBJ2-1; 9 positions match TRBD2. The V segment lost 0 bases and the J segment 7 bases; nucleotides outside the gene matches: 13. Looked up from germline, CDR1 is SGHAT and CDR2 is FQNNGV. The CDR3 spans 18 residues. The CDR3 nucleotides read TGTGCCAGCAGCTTAGATGGCCGCAAGACTAGCGGCCCAAATGAGCAGTTCTTC. Its translation is CASSLDGRKTSGPNEQFF.

The chain joins TRBV6-7 to TRBJ2-5; TRBD1 might be the D (5 bases). Matching the DNA end better, TRBJ2-7 makes the J call doubtful. TRBV6-7 is an ORF for which the function is uncertain. The CDR3 spans 14 residues. The CDR3 DNA is TGTGCCAGCACCCTAGGGGTTAGGGATTGCGAGCAGTACTTC. Encoded protein: CASTLGVRDCEQYF.

This clone showed up just once. V usage is TRBV6-1 and J usage is TRBJ1-1, with 8 bases that match TRBD1. Germline CDR1 MNHNS, CDR2 SASEGT. The CDR3 extends over 15 amino acids. V shed 5 bases and J 0 bases; nucleotides not matched to a gene: 5. The CDR3 DNA reads TGTGCCAGCAGTCCAGGGGGCGGGATGAACACTGAAGCTTTCTTT. It encodes CASSPGGGMNTEAFF.

This clone was observed at least ten times. The chain combines TRBV5-4 with TRBJ2-5, with no clear D. With 0 bases removed from V and 3 bases from J, the gap between germline ends came to 9 bases. The CDR3 loop spans 14 amino acids. The germline CDR1 and CDR2 sequences are SGHNT and YYREEE (reference sequence). The DNA for the CDR3 is TGTGCCAGCAGCTTGGACACGCCCAAAGAGACCCAGTACTTC. It codes for CASSLDTPKETQYF.

The chain combines TRBV28 with TRBJ1-5; 9 nucleotides align to TRBD1. V gave up 5 bases and J gave up 2 bases; unmatched junction bases: 10. Germline assignment: CDR1 MDHEN and CDR2 SYDVKM. The CDR3 covers 17 residues. Here the CDR3 reads CASSPSTGGAGNQPQHF. The DNA for the CDR3 is TGTGCCAGCAGTCCATCCACAGGGGGCGCCGGCAATCAGCCCCAGCATTTT.

The chain employs TRBV14 and TRBJ2-5; 9 nucleotides agree with TRBD2. The CDR3 covers 16 residues. The V gene end was trimmed by 1 base and the J gene end by 3 bases; junction bases not matched to a gene: 6. Germline V lookup: CDR1 SGHDN, CDR2 FVKESK. CDR3: CASSQGLIAGEETQYF. CDR3 nucleotide sequence: TGTGCCAGCAGCCAAGGGTTGATAGCGGGGGAAGAGACCCAGTACTTC.

The CDR3 nucleotides read TGTGCCAGCAGTAAGAGACAGAATAGCAATCAGCCCCAGCATTTT. This translates into CASSKRQNSNQPQHF. The rearrangement joins TRBV5-6 to TRBJ1-5, with D possibly being TRBD1 (5 bases). Trimming shortened V by 5 bases and J by 0 bases, and 12 bases separated the two germline ends. CDR1 and CDR2 (germline): SGHDT, YYEEEE. The CDR3 totals 15 residues.

The genes are TRBV6-5 and TRBJ1-6; D is unclear. Germline loops: CDR1 MNHEY, CDR2 SVGAGI. This CDR3 is built from 15 residues. V shed 7 bases and J shed 9 bases, with 19 bases lying between them. The CDR3 loop is CASNLRWRDFSPLHF. The CDR3 DNA reads TGTGCCAGCAACCTAAGATGGAGAGACTTTTCACCCCTCCACTTT.

The V and J genes are TRBV7-6 and TRBJ1-2; 7 bases are a match to TRBD1. CDR1 is SGHVS and CDR2 is FNYEAQ in the germline V gene. The length of the CDR3 is 14 residues. The V segment lost 6 bases and the J segment 7 bases; nucleotides outside the gene matches: 11. DNA of the CDR3: TGTGCCAGCAGTTATACCCCAGGGGGAGGTGGCTACACCTTC. Translated, it gives CASSYTPGGGGYTF.

The chain carries TRBV28 and TRBJ2-7, with D possibly matching TRBD2 (5 bases). Trimming took off 3 bases at V and 2 bases at J, with 8 bases between the two ends. The CDR3 covers 13 residues. Germline V gene lookup returns CDR1 MDHEN and CDR2 SYDVKM. CDR3 coding DNA: TGTGCCAGCAGTTTGTCCGGGACCTACGAGCAGTACTTC. Amino acids: CASSLSGTYEQYF. Variable domain in full (rest from reference TRBV28 and TRBJ2-7): DVKVTQSSRYLVKRTGEKVFLECVQDMDHENMFWYRQDPGLGLRLIYFSYDVKMKEKGDIPEGYSVSREKKERFSLILESASTNQTSMYLCASSLSGTYEQYFGPGTRLTVT.

Concerning this clone: The sample has other DNA sequences that encode this CDR3 too. The chain is built from TRBV11-2 and TRBJ1-4; 8 bases are shared with TRBD1. From germline, CDR1 is SGHAT and CDR2 FQNNGV. V shed 5 bases, J shed 0 bases, and the junction held 2 bases outside the gene matches. The CDR3 sequence is 15 residues long. The CDR3 loop is CASSLQGATNEKLFF. In DNA, the CDR3 is TGTGCCAGCAGCCTACAGGGGGCAACTAATGAAAAACTGTTTTTT.

The chain is built from TRBV6-5 and TRBJ1-1; D call uncertain. Trimming removed 8 bases from V and 2 bases from J, with 15 bases in between. Germline V gene data show CDR1 as MNHEY and CDR2 as SVGAGI. This CDR3 region has 14 residues. The CDR3 spells CASFVSDANTEAFF. DNA for the CDR3: TGTGCCAGCTTCGTCTCGGACGCAAACACTGAAGCTTTCTTT.

The gene calls are TRBV28 and TRBJ1-2; 8 nucleotides align to TRBD1. The germline V gene encodes CDR1 MDHEN and CDR2 SYDVKM. V lost 5 bases and J lost 5; bases outside the gene matches: 7. The length of the CDR3 is 14 residues. The CDR3: CASSTPGTGYGYTF. In DNA, the CDR3 is TGTGCCAGCAGTACACCCGGGACAGGTTATGGCTACACCTTC.

The count of this clone is one. The genes are TRBV6-1 and TRBJ1-1, with TRBD1 matching 11 bases. CDR3 length: 15 residues. V shed 5 bases, J shed 9 bases, and the junction held 11 bases outside the gene matches. CDR1 is MNHNS, CDR2 SASEGT, per germline. The CDR3 nucleotides are TGTGCCAGCAGTCAGACCTGGACAGGGGGCGAGAAAGCTTTCTTT. Translation: CASSQTWTGGEKAFF.

The CDR3 loop is CASSLASGPYNEQFF. For the CDR3, the DNA is TGTGCCAGCAGCTTAGCTAGCGGACCTTACAATGAGCAGTTCTTC. This chain joins TRBV7-6 and TRBJ2-1; maybe TRBD2 (6 bases). With 0 bases removed from V and 4 bases from J, the gap between germline ends came to 10 bases. CDR3 length equals 15 residues. Germline values: CDR1 SGHVS, CDR2 FNYEAQ.

The rearrangement joins TRBV4-1 to TRBJ2-7; D is possibly TRBD1 or TRBD2 (5 bases each). V lost 4 bases and J lost 6, with 22 bases in between. The CDR3 covers 16 residues. The germline V gene has CDR1 MGHRA and CDR2 YSYEKL. This CDR3 reads CASSPTGGGAWSEQYF. The DNA of the CDR3 is TGCGCCAGCAGCCCAACGGGTGGGGGAGCGTGGAGCGAGCAGTACTTC.

This clone was picked up one time. The V call is TRBV11-1, the J call TRBJ2-2; unclear D gene. The V end lost 6 bases, the J end lost 4 bases, and 15 bases lay between the germline ends. This CDR3 has 15 amino acids. The germline gives CDR1 SGHAT, CDR2 FQDESV (reference sequence). CDR3 nucleotides: TGTGCCAGCAGACTTACTAAGGACCTCACCGGGGAGCTGTTTTTT. Translating it yields CASRLTKDLTGELFF.

This clone appeared a few times. The chain carries TRBV19 and TRBJ2-7; D gene uncertain. The germline V gene encodes CDR1 LNHDA and CDR2 SQIVND (reference sequence). The CDR3 is made up of 12 amino acids. Trimming took 8 bases from V and 2 from J, leaving 10 bases between them. The CDR3 region is CASSDAAYEQYF. The CDR3 region has the DNA TGTGCCAGTTCGGACGCAGCCTACGAGCAGTACTTC. Full variable domain (missing parts from reference TRBV19 and TRBJ2-7): DGGITQSPKYLFRKEGQNVTLSCEQNLNHDAMYWYRQDPGQGLRLIYYSQIVNDFQKGDIAEGYSVSREKKESFPLTVTSAQKNPTAFYLCASSDAAYEQYFGPGTRLTVT.